This T cell receptor (beta chain) is from a study of T cell responses to AZD1222 COVID-19 vaccine. Regarding the study as a whole: The study identified only five or six AZD1222 recipients as seropositive at baseline. Clonal diversity may have been underestimated, and the donors were mostly white British, with more females than males. Reports indicate that nearly half of spike-specific TCRs are directed at unmutated variant regions.

Some clones are missing from TCRdb's copy, which holds only in-frame ones; the method was immunoSEQ multiplex PCR. The data hold 180,000 or so clones, with 88% observed a single time. CDR1 and CDR2 from the germline V gene are MGHDK and SYGVNS. This CDR3 spans 14 amino acids. V lost 3 bases and J 0 bases, leaving 6 bases between the germline ends. Combined were second doses at about 4 or about 12 weeks. This clone was found a few times. The antigen remains unidentified. This receptor was identified in an adult who received the AZD1222 COVID-19 vaccine. J is TRBJ1-3 and V is TRBV25-1; D is ambiguous. The sample consisted of peripheral blood, taken 28 days after the second AZD1222 dose. The CDR3, as DNA: TGTGCCAGCAGTGATCAGAGCTCTGGAAACACCATATATTTT. Its protein is CASSDQSSGNTIYF. The complete variable domain, with remaining parts taken from reference TRBV25-1 and TRBJ1-3, reads EADIYQTPRYLVIGTGKKITLECSQTMGHDKMYWYQQDPGMELHLIHYSYGVNSTEKGDLSSESTVSRIRTEHFPLTLESARPSHTSQYLCASSDQSSGNTIYFGEGSWLTVV.